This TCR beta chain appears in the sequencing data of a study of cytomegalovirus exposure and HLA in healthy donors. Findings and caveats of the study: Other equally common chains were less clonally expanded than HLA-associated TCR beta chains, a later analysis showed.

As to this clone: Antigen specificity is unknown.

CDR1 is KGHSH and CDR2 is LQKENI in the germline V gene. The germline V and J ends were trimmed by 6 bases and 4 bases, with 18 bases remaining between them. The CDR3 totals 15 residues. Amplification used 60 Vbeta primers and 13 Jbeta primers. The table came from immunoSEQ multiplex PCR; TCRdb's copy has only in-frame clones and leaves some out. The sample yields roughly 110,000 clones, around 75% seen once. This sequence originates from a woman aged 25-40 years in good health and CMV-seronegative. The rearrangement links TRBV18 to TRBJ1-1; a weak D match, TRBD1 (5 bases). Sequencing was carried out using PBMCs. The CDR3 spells CASSRPRVESTEAFF. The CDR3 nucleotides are TGTGCCAGCTCCCGACCCAGGGTCGAAAGCACTGAAGCTTTCTTT.